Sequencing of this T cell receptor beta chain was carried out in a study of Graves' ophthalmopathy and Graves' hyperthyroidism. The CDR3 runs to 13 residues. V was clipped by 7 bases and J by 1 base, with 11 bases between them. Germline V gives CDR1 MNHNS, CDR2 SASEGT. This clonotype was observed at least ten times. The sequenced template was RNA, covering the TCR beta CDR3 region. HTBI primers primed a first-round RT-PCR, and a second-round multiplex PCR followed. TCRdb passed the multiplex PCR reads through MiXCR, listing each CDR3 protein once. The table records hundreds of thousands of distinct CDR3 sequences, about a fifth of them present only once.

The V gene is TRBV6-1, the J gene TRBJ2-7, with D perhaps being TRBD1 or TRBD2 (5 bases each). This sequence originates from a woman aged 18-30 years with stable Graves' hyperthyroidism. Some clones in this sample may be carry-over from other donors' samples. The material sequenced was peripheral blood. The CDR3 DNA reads TGTGCCAGCAAAGGGACGGCGTCCTACGAGCAGTACTTC. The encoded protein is CASKGTASYEQYF.